The T cell receptor (beta chain) under discussion was sequenced for a study of OX40 agonist ivuxolimab in advanced cancers. Deletions cut 4 bases from V and 2 bases from J, with 17 bases between. Germline V gives CDR1 SGHRS, CDR2 YFSETQ. This CDR3 spans 16 amino acids. Study results and caveats: Undetermined was the antigen specificity of the expanded peripheral T cells.

Libraries were prepared by immunoSEQ multiplex PCR; TCRdb keeps only in-frame clonotypes and omits some of them. The table records some 86,000 clones, 75% to 95% of them present only once. Turning to this clone: Its target is unknown.

The chain combines TRBV5-1 with TRBJ2-3; D perhaps matches TRBD1 (6 bases). The receptor was derived from an adult with an advanced solid tumor such as melanoma, head and neck, liver or kidney cancer. Here the sequenced sample was CD4+ or CD8+ T cells sorted from blood, taken in a trial of the OX40 agonist ivuxolimab. In nucleotides, the CDR3 is TGCGCCAGCAGCCCATTCTCAGGGGAGTCCACAGATACGCAGTATTTT. It specifies CASSPFSGESTDTQYF.